Below, 8 T cell receptor beta chains from the same sample are listed, as sequenced in a study of T-cell reconstitution after alpha-beta-depleted transplantation in children. TCRbeta library construction was performed incorporating unique molecular identifiers. TCRdb passed the PCR reads through MiXCR, listing each CDR3 protein once. The sample lists approximately 250,000 distinct CDR3 sequences, more than 7.5% occurring once. Source: PBMCs from the stem cell graft donor, taken from the stem cell graft. The receptors here all came from a human donor who donated a stem cell graft to a child with SCID.

This clonotype came up a few times. The rearrangement uses TRBV20-1 and TRBJ2-1, with TRBD2 identical over 11 bases. The J segment lost 7 bases and the V segment lost 6 bases, leaving 11 bases of the junction unmatched. CDR1 and CDR2 from the germline V gene are DFQATT and SNEGSKA (reference sequence). This CDR3 comprises 15 residues. This chain's CDR3 is CSAPEIAGGRNEQFF. The CDR3 nucleotides are TGCAGTGCCCCGGAGATAGCGGGGGGGCGTAATGAGCAGTTCTTC.

This clonotype has ten or more counts. This chain links TRBV29-1 with TRBJ1-1; a possible D gene is TRBD1 (5 bases). Germline CDR1 and CDR2: SQVTM and ANQGSEA. The CDR3 has 13 residues. V lost 6 bases, J lost 0 bases, and 11 bases lay in between. The CDR3 DNA reads as TGCAGCGTACGACAGTACATGAACACTGAAGCTTTCTTT. Its translation: CSVRQYMNTEAFF. The variable domain in full, completed from reference TRBV29-1 and TRBJ1-1, reads SAVISQKPSRDICQRGTSLTIQCQVDSQVTMMFWYRQQPGQSLTLIATANQGSEATYESGFVIDKFPISRPNLTFSTLTVSNMSPEDSSIYLCSVRQYMNTEAFFGQGTRLTVV.

This clonotype was detected many times. V is TRBV20-1 and J is TRBJ2-7; weak D call: TRBD2 (7 bases). The V end was cut by 1 base, the J end by 2 bases, with 15 bases between. This CDR3 has 15 residues. Germline V lookup: CDR1 DFQATT, CDR2 SNEGSKA (reference sequence). The CDR3 DNA sequence: TGCAGTGCTAGAGCACGGGGGGCGCCCCCCTACGAGCAGTACTTC. It specifies CSARARGAPPYEQYF.

This clonotype was picked up many times. This chain links TRBV5-1 with TRBJ2-7; 7 nucleotides align to TRBD1. The germline gives CDR1 SGHRS, CDR2 YFSETQ. The CDR3 has 14 residues. Losses at the gene ends were 7 bases for V and 0 bases for J; bases not matched to a gene: 7. The DNA for the CDR3 is TGCGCCAGCCCCGGGGACAGCAGCTCCTACGAGCAGTACTTC. This encodes CASPGDSSSYEQYF.

V and J are TRBV4-3 and TRBJ2-2, with a tentative D call TRBD2 (7 bases). Trimming cost V 5 bases and J 3 bases, with 19 bases left between them. CDR3 size: 17 residues. Germline values: CDR1 LGHNA, CDR2 YSLEER. The CDR3 coding sequence is TGCGCCAGCAGCTCAATGGGGGCGGGGGCGTACACCGGGGAGCTGTTTTTT. Protein product: CASSSMGAGAYTGELFF.

This clonotype was counted ten times or more. This chain uses TRBV4-2 with TRBJ2-3; D possibly corresponds to TRBD2 (6 bases). V was trimmed by 1 base and J by 2 bases, leaving 13 bases between them. In germline, CDR1 is LGHNA, CDR2 YNFKEQ. The CDR3 is made up of 16 amino acids. In DNA, the CDR3 is TGTGCCAGCAGCCAAGTCCCAGCGGGCCTCACAGATACGCAGTATTTT. Translation: CASSQVPAGLTDTQYF.

This clonotype appeared many times. The chain recombines TRBV5-6 with TRBJ1-1, with D hard to call. Germline V gene sequence: CDR1 SGHDT, CDR2 YYEEEE. Trimming removed 4 bases from V and 5 bases from J, with 12 bases in between. The CDR3 spans 13 residues. The CDR3 bases are TGTGCCAGCAGCCCTCCGTCTGGGACTGAAGCTTTCTTT. Translating gives CASSPPSGTEAFF.

This clonotype was observed at least ten times. The chain employs TRBV4-2 and TRBJ2-3; no clear D gene. In germline, CDR1 is LGHNA, CDR2 YNFKEQ. This CDR3 is 13 amino acids long. Trimming cost V 1 base and J 3 bases, with 5 bases left between them. The chain's CDR3 is CASSQGPTDTQYF. The CDR3 coding sequence is TGTGCCAGCAGCCAAGGTCCTACAGATACGCAGTATTTT.